These 19 T cell receptor beta chains were all obtained from the same sample, sequenced in a study of blood T cell repertoires in COVID-19. Only in-frame clones appear in the TCRdb table, and some are missing; sequencing was by immunoSEQ multiplex PCR. The data show roughly 200,000 clones, around 83% seen once. Specimen: peripheral blood. All receptors come from a human donor in a cohort sampled during active COVID-19.

As DNA, the CDR3 is TGTGCCAGCAGTGGACGCCAGGGGCGGGAAAAACTGTTTTTT. Residues: CASSGRQGREKLFF. The chain recombines TRBV25-1 with TRBJ1-4; the D gene is possibly TRBD1 (6 bases). Trimming took off 4 bases at V and 8 bases at J, with 14 bases between the two ends. The germline gives CDR1 MGHDK, CDR2 SYGVNS. This CDR3 contains 14 residues.

This clone was seen once. This sequence joins TRBV27 and TRBJ1-2; 7 positions match TRBD1. The CDR3 is 13 amino acids. With V trimmed by 7 bases and J by 4 bases, 6 bases remained unmatched. Germline V gene sequence: CDR1 MNHEY, CDR2 SMNVEV (reference sequence). This CDR3 is CASTGGQSYGYTF. In DNA, the CDR3 is TGTGCCAGCACCGGGGGACAGAGCTATGGCTACACCTTC.

This chain joins TRBV14 and TRBJ1-1; no clear D. The CDR3 has 13 amino acids. Looked up from germline, CDR1 is SGHDN and CDR2 is FVKESK. The V gene lost 4 bases and the J gene lost 1 base, with 7 bases spanning the gap. The chain's CDR3 is CASSLTENTEAFF. The CDR3 coding sequence is TGTGCCAGCAGCCTTACAGAGAACACTGAAGCTTTCTTT.

V is TRBV12-3 or TRBV12-4 and J is TRBJ2-3; no definite D call. Trimming took off 3 bases at V and 7 bases at J, with 5 bases between the two ends. This CDR3 region has 11 residues. CDR3 sequence (DNA): TGTGCCAGCAGTTTTGAGAATACGCAGTATTTT. Translated: CASSFENTQYF.

The chain combines TRBV27 with TRBJ2-7; 7 bases agree with TRBD1. V lost 4 bases and J lost 2; bases outside the gene matches: 5. Germline assignment: CDR1 MNHEY and CDR2 SMNVEV (reference sequence). The CDR3 contains 14 residues. This chain's CDR3 is CASSSPGQTYEQYF. The CDR3 region has the DNA TGTGCCAGCAGTTCCCCGGGACAGACCTACGAGCAGTACTTC.

V is TRBV4-2 and J is TRBJ2-5, with D possibly being TRBD1 (6 bases). The V gene's germline CDR1 is LGHNA and CDR2 YNFKEQ. This CDR3 is 15 amino acids long. The germline V and J ends were trimmed by 4 bases and 1 base, with 13 bases remaining between them. The CDR3 loop reads CASSRRQVSQETQYF. CDR3 bases: TGTGCCAGCAGCCGTCGACAGGTCAGCCAAGAGACCCAGTACTTC.

This sequence joins TRBV7-9 and TRBJ1-2, with a weak D call TRBD1 (5 bases). Germline V gene lookup returns CDR1 SEHNR and CDR2 FQNEAQ (reference sequence). V lost 4 bases and J lost 4, with 16 bases in between. This CDR3 contains 15 residues. CDR3 DNA: TGTGCCAGCAGCTCAGGCCAGGGAGGGATCTATGGCTACACCTTC. This codes for CASSSGQGGIYGYTF.

The chain employs TRBV5-1 and TRBJ2-7, with TRBD2 matching 12 bases. This CDR3 has 16 amino acids. The germline CDR1 and CDR2 sequences are SGHRS and YFSETQ. Trimming at V came to 5 bases and at J to 4 bases, leaving 10 bases not matched to a gene. The CDR3 DNA sequence: TGCGCCAGCAGTTACGCTAGCGGGAGGGCCCTTTACGAGCAGTACTTC. This translates into CASSYASGRALYEQYF.

The chain recombines TRBV6-5 with TRBJ1-1, with 9 nucleotides matching TRBD1. Germline V gene data show CDR1 as MNHEY and CDR2 as SVGAGI. There are 15 residues in the CDR3. Trimming at V came to 7 bases and at J to 4 bases, leaving 10 bases not matched to a gene. The CDR3: CASNNQDRGGTEAFF. The DNA for the CDR3 is TGTGCCAGCAATAACCAGGACAGGGGCGGCACTGAAGCTTTCTTT.

The rearrangement joins TRBV19 to TRBJ1-1, with TRBD1 matching 8 bases. CDR1 and CDR2 (germline): LNHDA, SQIVND (reference sequence). With V trimmed by 5 bases and J by 1 base, 3 bases remained unmatched. The CDR3 consists of 14 residues. The CDR3 region is CASSLGQGNTEAFF. The DNA of the CDR3 is TGTGCCAGTAGTCTCGGACAGGGGAACACTGAAGCTTTCTTT.

This chain uses TRBV21-1 with TRBJ2-4; the table's D call, TRBD1, has no DNA check behind it. TRBV21-1 is a pseudogene locus. The length of the CDR3 is 18 residues. Here the CDR3 DNA reads TGTGCCAGCAGCAAAGACCCCCCTTGGGGGCGAGCCAAAAACATTCAGTACTTC. The encoded protein is CASSKDPPWGRAKNIQYF.

The V gene is TRBV16, the J gene TRBJ1-5, with 10 bases identical to TRBD1. V shed 9 bases and J 0 bases; nucleotides not matched to a gene: 29. The CDR3 is 23 amino acids. Germline loops: CDR1 KGHSY, CDR2 FQNENV. The CDR3 nucleotides read TGTGCCAGTCAACGGGGTCCGGACAGGGGGGTAGAGCACCGCTTCTATAGCAATCAGCCCCAGCATTTT. This translates into CASQRGPDRGVEHRFYSNQPQHF.

This clone was counted a few times. Other DNA sequences in the same sample also yield this CDR3. The rearrangement links TRBV30 to TRBJ2-3; 8 nucleotides align to TRBD2. This CDR3 contains 13 residues. Germline CDR1 reads GTSNPN; CDR2 reads SVGIG (reference sequence). J lost 0 bases, V lost 4 bases, and 0 bases had no gene match. The CDR3 loop is CAWTSGSTDTQYF. In DNA, the CDR3 is TGTGCCTGGACTAGCGGGAGCACAGATACGCAGTATTTT.

The genes are TRBV2 and TRBJ1-4, with 7 nucleotides matching TRBD1. V was clipped by 10 bases and J by 5 bases; unmatched bases: 7. Germline assignment: CDR1 SNHLY and CDR2 FYNNEI. CDR3 length: 13 residues. CDR3 sequence reads: CATHRGVNEKLFF. CDR3 nucleotide sequence: TGTGCCACCCACAGGGGTGTGAATGAAAAACTGTTTTTT.

The rearrangement links TRBV19 to TRBJ2-5, with D possibly being TRBD1 (5 bases). CDR3 length: 11 amino acids. Germline V gene data show CDR1 as LNHDA and CDR2 as SQIVND (reference sequence). Trimming cost V 3 bases and J 7 bases, with 6 bases left between them. The CDR3 region has the DNA TGTGCCAGTAGTATCCAGGGGACCCAGTACTTC. Encoded protein: CASSIQGTQYF.

The chain links TRBV6-5 to TRBJ2-2, with D unresolved. The CDR3 is 13 amino acids. Looked up from germline, CDR1 is MNHEY and CDR2 is SVGAGI. V was trimmed by 6 bases and J by 6 bases, leaving 11 bases between them. CDR3 protein: CASSRDIPGELFF. The CDR3 region has the DNA TGTGCCAGCAGCCGTGACATCCCCGGGGAGCTGTTTTTT.

The rearrangement uses TRBV10-3 and TRBJ1-6; the D gene is possibly TRBD1 (5 bases). In germline, CDR1 is ENHRY, CDR2 SYGVKD. V was shortened by 4 bases and J by 5 bases, with 12 bases between the two germline ends. CDR3 length: 15 amino acids. The CDR3 loop reads CAISATGGDNSPLHF. Written as DNA, the CDR3 is TGTGCCATCAGTGCGACCGGGGGGGATAATTCACCCCTCCACTTT.

The chain is built from TRBV7-2 and TRBJ1-6; 10 nucleotides line up with TRBD1. Trimming at V came to 5 bases and at J to 6 bases, leaving 4 bases not matched to a gene. There are 15 residues in the CDR3. Germline CDR1 is SGHTA and CDR2 is FQGNSA. The CDR3 is CASSLRTGGNSPLHF. The CDR3 DNA reads as TGTGCCAGCAGCCTTCGGACAGGGGGTAATTCACCCCTCCACTTT.

This clone is a singleton in its sample. The chain recombines TRBV23-1 with TRBJ2-7; TRBD1 aligns across 10 bases. TRBV23-1 is designated an ORF whose function remains uncertain. With 2 bases clipped from V and 3 bases from J, the junction kept 10 bases outside the gene matches. The CDR3 runs 17 residues. CDR3 region: CASSQPPPGTGVYEQYF. For the CDR3, the DNA is TGCGCCAGCAGTCAACCTCCCCCCGGGACAGGGGTCTACGAGCAGTACTTC.